This T cell receptor (beta chain) was found in a study of cytomegalovirus exposure and HLA in healthy donors. Study-level results: Reportedly, diagnosis of cytomegalovirus status by the classifier showed high specificity and sensitivity. Sequencing likely produced, as an artifact, a cluster of highly shared sequence variants. Altogether, 160 or so TCR beta chains were recorded as cytomegalovirus-associated.

Nominal health characterized the donors when sampled, though unrecorded immune exposures were likely. PCR primers comprised 60 Vbeta and 13 Jbeta primers. TCRdb keeps only in-frame clones here, not all; method: immunoSEQ multiplex PCR. The sample yields 120,000 or so clones, 65% to 80% seen once. As for this clone: Its specificity is unknown.

Per germline, CDR1 LNHDA and CDR2 SQIVND (reference sequence). V was cut by 5 bases and J by 4 bases, with 20 bases left in between. The CDR3 runs 16 residues. The chain is built from TRBV19 and TRBJ1-1, with D hard to call. The sample consisted of PBMCs. This clonotype originated in a man aged 25-45 years in good health and CMV-seropositive. The CDR3 sequence: CASSPQRGTVGTEAFF. As DNA, the CDR3 is TGTGCCAGTAGTCCCCAACGGGGTACGGTTGGCACTGAAGCTTTCTTT.